The T cell receptor beta chain described here comes from a study of blood T cell repertoires in COVID-19. Study at large: Acute and convalescent COVID-19 samples came from the United States, Italy and Spain.

Germline CDR1 is SGDLS and CDR2 is YYNGEE. The J segment lost 7 bases and the V segment lost 4 bases, leaving 13 bases of the junction unmatched. This CDR3 comprises 16 residues. Generated by immunoSEQ multiplex PCR, the TCRdb table keeps only in-frame clones and is missing some. The repertoire holds under 550,000 clones, with roughly 90% as singletons. Enrolled during active infection, Seattle patients were then followed longitudinally. The rearrangement links TRBV9 to TRBJ1-2; 10 bases map to TRBD1. This clonotype originated in a man between 18 and 35 years old with COVID-19, enrolled during active disease. Sequencing was performed on peripheral blood. The CDR3 here is CASSKTGTGASGGYTF. In nucleotides, the CDR3 is TGTGCCAGCAGCAAAACCGGGACAGGGGCCTCTGGTGGCTACACCTTC.